The 22 T cell receptor beta chains below come from one sample, sequenced in a study of technical replicates of blood from several donors. Libraries were prepared by immunoSEQ multiplex PCR; TCRdb keeps only in-frame clonotypes and omits some of them. The sample carries tens of thousands of clones, 85% to 90% recorded once. Sequencing was done on a sample of PBMCs. The receptors originated from a human donor in good health. Some clones in this sample may be carry-over from other donors' samples.

This clone came up a few times. The chain couples TRBV2 to TRBJ1-5, with 11 bases identical to TRBD1. CDR1 and CDR2 (germline): SNHLY, FYNNEI. The CDR3 loop spans 14 amino acids. Trimming at V came to 6 bases and at J to 5 bases, leaving 3 bases not matched to a gene. CDR3 region: CASSGTGGHQPQHF. CDR3 coding DNA: TGTGCCAGCAGCGGGACAGGGGGGCATCAGCCCCAGCATTTT.

This chain connects TRBV7-9 to TRBJ2-7; TRBD1 aligns across 9 bases. The V gene end was trimmed by 8 bases and the J gene end by 2 bases; junction bases not matched to a gene: 13. The CDR3 extends over 16 amino acids. Per the germline V gene, CDR1 is SEHNR and CDR2 is FQNEAQ (reference sequence). This CDR3 reads CASSSPSGTGTYEQYF. The CDR3 DNA reads TGTGCCAGCTCCTCCCCCTCCGGGACAGGGACCTACGAGCAGTACTTC.

This sequence joins TRBV4-1 and TRBJ1-2, with 9 bases aligning to TRBD1. From germline, CDR1 is MGHRA and CDR2 YSYEKL. The junction had 12 bases not matched to a gene; V was cut back by 1 base and J by 6 bases. CDR3 length: 17 amino acids. CDR3 in amino acids: CASSQVARDRAKNGYTF. In DNA, the CDR3 is TGCGCCAGCAGCCAAGTCGCTCGGGACAGGGCGAAAAATGGCTACACCTTC.

The V call is TRBV6-5, the J call TRBJ1-1, with 7 bases lining up with TRBD1. Germline CDR1 MNHEY, CDR2 SVGAGI. The junction had 8 bases not matched to a gene; V was cut back by 4 bases and J by 9 bases. The CDR3 spans 13 residues. CDR3: CASSFIWTGKAFF. DNA of the CDR3: TGTGCCAGCAGTTTTATCTGGACAGGTAAAGCTTTCTTT.

The V and J genes are TRBV12-5 and TRBJ2-7, with TRBD2 as a possible D gene (6 bases). Germline V lookup: CDR1 LGHNT, CDR2 FRNRAP. Trimming removed 0 bases at V and 2 bases at J, with 17 bases between. This CDR3 region has 17 residues. CDR3 sequence (DNA): TGTGCTAGTGGTTTGGTACCCCCGGGACTTGACCCCTACGAGCAGTACTTC. Encoded protein: CASGLVPPGLDPYEQYF. The complete variable domain, with remaining parts taken from reference TRBV12-5 and TRBJ2-7, reads DARVTQTPRHKVTEMGQEVTMRCQPILGHNTVFWYRQTMMQGLELLAYFRNRAPLDDSGMPKDRFSAEMPDATLATLKIQPSEPRDSAVYFCASGLVPPGLDPYEQYFGPGTRLTVT.

The genes are TRBV7-2 and TRBJ1-1; 7 nucleotides align to TRBD1. The J segment lost 2 bases and the V segment lost 1 base, leaving 7 bases of the junction unmatched. This CDR3 comprises 16 residues. The germline V gene has CDR1 SGHTA and CDR2 FQGNSA. CDR3 in DNA: TGTGCCAGCAGCTTAGTAGGGGGCGGAACCAACACTGAAGCTTTCTTT. It codes for CASSLVGGGTNTEAFF.

V usage is TRBV30 and J usage is TRBJ2-1; tentative D call: TRBD1 (5 bases). In germline, CDR1 is GTSNPN, CDR2 SVGIG (reference sequence). CDR3 length: 12 residues. Between the trimmed V and J ends, which lost 1 base and 8 bases, there was a span of 9 bases. CDR3 region: CAWSDVGDEQFF. The CDR3 DNA is TGTGCCTGGAGTGACGTAGGGGATGAGCAGTTCTTC.

This chain connects TRBV5-4 to TRBJ2-2; TRBD2 aligns across 7 bases. CDR1 SGHNT and CDR2 YYREEE come from the germline V gene (reference sequence). V shed 4 bases and J 6 bases; nucleotides not matched to a gene: 6. The CDR3 is 14 amino acids. CDR3 loop: CASSQTSVPGELFF. CDR3 in DNA: TGTGCCAGCAGCCAAACTAGCGTCCCCGGGGAGCTGTTTTTT. Looking up the rest from reference TRBV5-4 and TRBJ2-2 gives the full variable domain: ETGVTQSPTHLIKTRGQQVTLRCSSQSGHNTVSWYQQALGQGPQFIFQYYREEENGRGNFPPRFSGLQFPNYSSELNVNALELDDSALYLCASSQTSVPGELFFGEGSRLTVL.

V and J are TRBV5-4 and TRBJ2-1, with D perhaps matching TRBD2 (7 bases). Germline V gives CDR1 SGHNT, CDR2 YYREEE (reference sequence). This CDR3 has 14 residues. The V end lost 4 bases, the J end lost 7 bases, and 15 bases lay between the germline ends. The CDR3 protein is CASSGLEGGNEQFF. In nucleotides, the CDR3 is TGTGCCAGCAGCGGACTAGAGGGGGGAAATGAGCAGTTCTTC. Supplemented by reference TRBV5-4 and TRBJ2-1, the full variable domain reads ETGVTQSPTHLIKTRGQQVTLRCSSQSGHNTVSWYQQALGQGPQFIFQYYREEENGRGNFPPRFSGLQFPNYSSELNVNALELDDSALYLCASSGLEGGNEQFFGPGTRLTVL.

V and J are TRBV4-2 and TRBJ2-7; TRBD1 matches 11 bases. The CDR3 totals 15 residues. The J segment lost 7 bases and the V segment lost 0 bases, leaving 5 bases of the junction unmatched. Germline CDR1 is LGHNA and CDR2 is YNFKEQ. The CDR3 protein is CASSQERTGGEEQYF. The CDR3 nucleotides are TGTGCCAGCAGCCAAGAGAGGACAGGGGGCGAAGAGCAGTACTTC.

J is TRBJ2-5 and V is TRBV7-3, with 7 bases lining up with TRBD2. The V segment lost 1 base and the J segment 4 bases; nucleotides outside the gene matches: 0. The CDR3 length is 13 residues. The V gene's germline CDR1 is SGHTA and CDR2 FQGTGA. CDR3 nucleotides: TGTGCCAGCAGCTTAATAGCGGGAGAGACCCAGTACTTC. Amino acid sequence: CASSLIAGETQYF.

The V and J genes are TRBV5-1 and TRBJ2-1; D may be TRBD2 (5 bases). Trimming stripped 4 bases from V and 7 bases from J, with 12 bases between. CDR1 is SGHRS, CDR2 YFSETQ, per germline. The CDR3 has 13 residues. CDR3 amino acids: CASSRGLSNEQFF. CDR3 in DNA: TGCGCCAGCAGCCGCGGACTTTCAAATGAGCAGTTCTTC.

The V and J genes are TRBV2 and TRBJ2-5, with D unresolved. V dropped 5 bases and J dropped 4 bases, with 11 bases sitting between them. The germline V gene encodes CDR1 SNHLY and CDR2 FYNNEI. The CDR3 extends over 13 amino acids. In DNA, the CDR3 is TGTGCCAGCAGTCCCGATAGCAGAGAGACCCAGTACTTC. It codes for CASSPDSRETQYF.

The chain carries TRBV11-1 and TRBJ1-1; possible D gene TRBD1, 5 bases. V lost 1 base and J lost 1, with 7 bases in between. Germline V gene lookup returns CDR1 SGHAT and CDR2 FQDESV (reference sequence). The length of the CDR3 is 14 residues. The CDR3 sequence is CASSLDRTNTEAFF. In DNA form, the CDR3 reads TGTGCCAGCAGCTTAGACAGGACGAACACTGAAGCTTTCTTT.

This clone has just one count. The genes are TRBV7-9 and TRBJ2-5; a weak D match, TRBD1 (5 bases). The CDR3 runs 14 residues. Germline V CDR1 and CDR2: SEHNR, FQNEAQ (reference sequence). V was shortened by 3 bases and J by 0 bases, with 8 bases between the two germline ends. CDR3 in amino acids: CASSFARDQETQYF. The CDR3 nucleotides are TGTGCCAGCAGCTTTGCCAGGGACCAAGAGACCCAGTACTTC.

The V and J genes are TRBV7-9 and TRBJ1-1; 8 bases agree with TRBD1. The CDR3 extends over 16 amino acids. Germline V lookup: CDR1 SEHNR, CDR2 FQNEAQ (reference sequence). After removal of 5 bases from V and 1 base from J, the junction contained 9 bases not matched to a gene. The CDR3: CASSPLSQGANTEAFF. CDR3 DNA: TGTGCCAGCAGCCCTTTATCTCAGGGGGCGAACACTGAAGCTTTCTTT.

The chain employs TRBV5-4 and TRBJ2-5; perhaps TRBD1 as D (5 bases). The CDR3 runs 16 residues. Germline V gene data show CDR1 as SGHNT and CDR2 as YYREEE (reference sequence). The germline V and J ends were trimmed by 4 bases and 1 base, with 17 bases remaining between them. Here the CDR3 reads CASSPGRPGAQETQYF. In DNA, the CDR3 is TGTGCCAGCAGCCCTGGAAGACCTGGGGCCCAAGAGACCCAGTACTTC. Drawing the rest from reference TRBV5-4 and TRBJ2-5, the complete variable domain is ETGVTQSPTHLIKTRGQQVTLRCSSQSGHNTVSWYQQALGQGPQFIFQYYREEENGRGNFPPRFSGLQFPNYSSELNVNALELDDSALYLCASSPGRPGAQETQYFGPGTRLLVL.

The V call is TRBV30, the J call TRBJ1-6, with TRBD1 as a possible D gene (5 bases). V was cut by 2 bases and J by 6 bases, with 14 bases left in between. CDR1 GTSNPN and CDR2 SVGIG come from the germline V gene (reference sequence). The CDR3 extends over 15 amino acids. Here the CDR3 DNA reads TGTGCCTGGAGTCCCCGCAGGGCCTTTAATTCACCCCTCCACTTT. It is translated as CAWSPRRAFNSPLHF.

This chain joins TRBV5-1 and TRBJ2-2; 11 bases are shared with TRBD1. The CDR3 has 15 amino acids. V shed 7 bases and J 7 bases; nucleotides not matched to a gene: 9. The germline V gene has CDR1 SGHRS and CDR2 YFSETQ. The CDR3 is CASQLRTGGFGELFF. DNA for the CDR3: TGCGCCAGCCAACTACGGACAGGGGGCTTCGGGGAGCTGTTTTTT. Drawing the rest from reference TRBV5-1 and TRBJ2-2, the complete variable domain is KAGVTQTPRYLIKTRGQQVTLSCSPISGHRSVSWYQQTPGQGLQFLFEYFSETQRNKGNFPGRFSGRQFSNSRSEMNVSTLELGDSALYLCASQLRTGGFGELFFGEGSRLTVL.

The CDR3 loop reads CASSLVLPSGVHEQFF. The CDR3 nucleotides read TGTGCCAGCAGCTTAGTTCTTCCATCGGGGGTCCATGAGCAGTTCTTC. V usage is TRBV7-6 and J usage is TRBJ2-1, with D perhaps TRBD2 (6 bases). Trimming pared 1 base from V and 8 bases from J, leaving 18 bases between. Germline V gives CDR1 SGHVS, CDR2 FNYEAQ. This CDR3 contains 16 residues.

On this clone itself: The germline gene is not matched at one end of the junction; a read error may be the cause. The V gene is TRBV9, the J gene TRBJ1-2; no definite D call. This CDR3 contains 8 residues. Germline V gene sequence: CDR1 SGDLS, CDR2 YYNGEE. CDR3 DNA sequence: TGTGCCAGCAGCCCTCGCGCCTTC. This gives the protein CASSPRAF.

J is TRBJ2-3 and V is TRBV29-1; no firm D call. Germline V gene data show CDR1 as SQVTM and CDR2 as ANQGSEA. The CDR3 runs 11 residues. Deletions cut 6 bases from V and 5 bases from J, with 9 bases between. The CDR3, as DNA: TGCAGCGTGGCCCCGGGAGATACGCAGTATTTT. Protein: CSVAPGDTQYF.